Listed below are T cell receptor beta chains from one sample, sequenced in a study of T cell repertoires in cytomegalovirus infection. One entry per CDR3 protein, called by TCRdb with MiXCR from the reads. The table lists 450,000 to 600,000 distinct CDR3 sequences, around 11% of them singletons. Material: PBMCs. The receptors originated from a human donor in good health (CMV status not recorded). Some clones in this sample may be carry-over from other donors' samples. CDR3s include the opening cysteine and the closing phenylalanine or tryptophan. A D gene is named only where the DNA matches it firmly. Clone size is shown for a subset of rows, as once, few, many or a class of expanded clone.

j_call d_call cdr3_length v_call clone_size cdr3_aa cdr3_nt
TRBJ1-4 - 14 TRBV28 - CASSWRAVTQKLFF TGTGCCAGCAGTTGGCGGGCAGTTACCCAAAAACTGTTTTTT
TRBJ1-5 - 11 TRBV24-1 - CATSRDQPQHF TGTGCCACCAGTCGGGATCAGCCCCAGCATTTT
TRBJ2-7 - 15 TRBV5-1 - CASSFQGRRSDEQYF TGCGCCAGCAGCTTCCAAGGACGTCGGTCTGACGAGCAGTACTTC
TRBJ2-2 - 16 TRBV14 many CASSQVAGGITGELFF TGTGCCAGCAGCCAAGTGGCAGGGGGGATAACCGGGGAGCTGTTTTTT
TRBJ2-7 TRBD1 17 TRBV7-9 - CASSLPPGQGRAYEQYF TGTGCCAGCAGCTTACCCCCGGGACAGGGACGGGCCTACGAGCAGTACTTC
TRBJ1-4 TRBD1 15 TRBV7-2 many CASTPGQGVGEKLFF TGTGCCAGCACCCCCGGACAGGGAGTTGGCGAAAAACTGTTTTTT
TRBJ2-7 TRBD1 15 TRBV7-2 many CASSSSGTVPYEQYF TGTGCCAGCAGCTCCTCCGGGACAGTCCCCTACGAGCAGTACTTC
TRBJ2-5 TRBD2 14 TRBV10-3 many CAIKTSGGTETQYF TGTGCCATCAAAACTAGCGGGGGTACAGAGACCCAGTACTTC
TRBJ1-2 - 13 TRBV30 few CAWSPGFNYGYTF TGTGCCTGGAGTCCAGGGTTCAACTATGGCTACACCTTC
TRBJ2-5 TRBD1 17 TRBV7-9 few CASSLYVGQGDQETQYF TGTGCCAGCAGCTTATATGTGGGACAGGGAGACCAAGAGACCCAGTACTTC
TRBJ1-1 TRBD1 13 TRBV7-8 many CAIGEGGNTEAFF TGTGCCATCGGGGAAGGGGGCAACACTGAAGCTTTCTTT